Shown below are 21 T cell receptor beta chains from a single sample sequenced in a study of shared clonotypes between healthy human individuals. The naive CD8 fraction comprised CD45RO-negative cells positively selected for CCR7 and excluded terminally differentiated effector memory CD45RA+ cells. TCRdb's copy holds only in-frame clones and misses some; the assay was immunoSEQ multiplex PCR. The top ten clones hold more than 0.9% of a sample with some 2 million clones, 85% to 95% of them seen once. Source material: naive CD8+ T cells sorted from blood. These receptors were collected from a man aged 18 to 29 in good health.

The V call is TRBV6-5, the J call TRBJ1-1; 8 bases are a match to TRBD1. The CDR3 is 13 residues long. V lost 4 bases to trimming and J lost 10 bases; unmatched junction nucleotides: 8. Per germline, CDR1 MNHEY and CDR2 SVGAGI. CDR3: CASSFLTGDGAFF. Here the CDR3 DNA reads TGTGCCAGCAGTTTTCTGACAGGGGATGGAGCTTTCTTT.

This chain uses TRBV19 with TRBJ2-7, with 7 bases matching TRBD1. The V segment lost 5 bases and the J segment 7 bases; nucleotides outside the gene matches: 11. CDR1 LNHDA and CDR2 SQIVND come from the germline V gene (reference sequence). The CDR3 runs 14 residues. CDR3 sequence (DNA): TGTGCCAGTAGTTCGCGGACAGGCCTGGAGGAGCAGTACTTC. Residues: CASSSRTGLEEQYF.

This sequence joins TRBV7-2 and TRBJ2-7, with 9 bases identical to TRBD2. The germline V gene has CDR1 SGHTA and CDR2 FQGNSA. CDR3 length: 15 residues. After removal of 6 bases from V and 3 bases from J, the junction contained 9 bases not matched to a gene. The CDR3 spells CASRTSSGTNYEQYF. CDR3 sequence (DNA): TGTGCCAGCAGGACCTCTAGCGGGACCAACTACGAGCAGTACTTC.

This chain joins TRBV6-1 and TRBJ2-7; the D gene is possibly TRBD2 (5 bases). Per the germline V gene, CDR1 is MNHNS and CDR2 is SASEGT. V lost 7 bases and J lost 3, with 10 bases in between. The CDR3 is made up of 12 amino acids. The CDR3: CASTGSSYEQYF. The DNA of the CDR3 is TGTGCCAGCACGGGATCTAGCTACGAGCAGTACTTC.

V gene TRBV7-9 combines with J gene TRBJ1-1; no firm D call. This CDR3 has 14 amino acids. CDR1 and CDR2 (germline): SEHNR, FQNEAQ (reference sequence). With 8 bases removed from V and 1 base from J, the gap between germline ends came to 14 bases. CDR3 in amino acids: CASLWVRENTEAFF. In DNA, the CDR3 is TGTGCCAGCTTATGGGTTAGAGAGAACACTGAAGCTTTCTTT.

Written as DNA, the CDR3 is TGTGCCAGTAGTTACGATAGCGGGTCTAATTACGAGCAGTACTTC. It translates to CASSYDSGSNYEQYF. This sequence joins TRBV19 and TRBJ2-7, with 7 bases lining up with TRBD2. The CDR3 extends over 15 amino acids. Unmatched junction bases numbered 11, after V lost 5 bases and J lost 4 bases. From germline, CDR1 is LNHDA and CDR2 SQIVND (reference sequence).

The chain carries TRBV27 and TRBJ2-3; 7 bases fit TRBD2. Germline CDR1 MNHEY, CDR2 SMNVEV (reference sequence). The CDR3 is 14 residues long. Trimming at V came to 5 bases and at J to 6 bases, leaving 8 bases not matched to a gene. The DNA for the CDR3 is TGTGCCAGCAGTGGGGACTTGGGAGGGGATACGCAGTATTTT. Its translation: CASSGDLGGDTQYF.

This chain links TRBV5-6 with TRBJ2-3, with 9 bases matching TRBD1. Trimming at V came to 4 bases and at J to 4 bases, leaving 1 base not matched to a gene. The CDR3 is made up of 13 amino acids. Germline CDR1 reads SGHDT; CDR2 reads YYEEEE. The CDR3 here is CASSRDRADTQYF. For the CDR3, the DNA is TGTGCCAGCAGCCGGGACAGGGCAGATACGCAGTATTTT.

The genes are TRBV6-5 and TRBJ2-2; 10 nucleotides line up with TRBD1. J lost 4 bases, V lost 8 bases, and 4 bases had no gene match. Germline assignment: CDR1 MNHEY and CDR2 SVGAGI. The CDR3 covers 14 residues. The chain's CDR3 is CASWDRGSTGELFF. DNA of the CDR3: TGTGCCAGCTGGGACAGGGGTTCCACCGGGGAGCTGTTTTTT.

The J gene is TRBJ2-3, the V gene TRBV28; D perhaps matches TRBD2 (6 bases). V lost 5 bases and J 1 base, leaving 13 bases between the germline ends. This CDR3 is built from 15 residues. Germline V gene lookup returns CDR1 MDHEN and CDR2 SYDVKM. The CDR3 loop is CASSALGEGTDTQYF. In DNA, the CDR3 is TGTGCCAGCAGTGCCTTGGGGGAGGGCACAGATACGCAGTATTTT.

This chain joins TRBV19 and TRBJ2-7; 7 bases are shared with TRBD2. The CDR3 covers 13 residues. Germline V gene data show CDR1 as LNHDA and CDR2 as SQIVND (reference sequence). Trimming took 5 bases from V and 2 from J; bases not matched to a gene: 3. In DNA, the CDR3 is TGTGCCAGTAGTGCGGGGGAGGCCTACGAGCAGTACTTC. This gives the protein CASSAGEAYEQYF.

The V and J genes are TRBV7-9 and TRBJ2-1, with TRBD2 matching 8 bases. This CDR3 has 16 residues. The ends lost 5 bases at V and 6 bases at J; junction bases unmatched: 12. The germline V gene has CDR1 SEHNR and CDR2 FQNEAQ (reference sequence). The CDR3 nucleotides read TGTGCCAGCAGCCCTTTTGCGGGGGGACTGTCCAATGAGCAGTTCTTC. Translated, it gives CASSPFAGGLSNEQFF.

V is TRBV28 and J is TRBJ2-7; the D call may be TRBD1 or TRBD2 (5 bases each). The CDR3 has 12 amino acids. The V gene's germline CDR1 is MDHEN and CDR2 SYDVKM. Trimming took off 6 bases at V and 0 bases at J, with 6 bases between the two ends. CDR3 DNA: TGTGCCAGCAGCGGGGCCTCCTACGAGCAGTACTTC. Amino acids: CASSGASYEQYF.

J is TRBJ2-2 and V is TRBV13; 8 bases are a match to TRBD2. Germline trimming cut 5 bases from V and 4 bases from J; bases unmatched to any gene: 6. Germline-derived CDR1 and CDR2 are PRHDT and FYEKMQ (reference sequence). CDR3 length: 15 residues. CDR3 DNA sequence: TGTGCCAGCAGCCCAGCGGGAGTAGGCACCGGGGAGCTGTTTTTT. Protein product: CASSPAGVGTGELFF.

CDR3 sequence reads: CASSSGHTASSYNSPLHF. In DNA form, the CDR3 reads TGCGCCAGCAGCTCCGGACATACCGCCAGCTCCTATAATTCACCCCTCCACTTT. V and J are TRBV5-1 and TRBJ1-6; maybe TRBD1 (5 bases). The CDR3 is made up of 18 amino acids. Between the trimmed V and J ends, which lost 3 bases and 0 bases, there was a span of 16 bases. Per germline, CDR1 SGHRS and CDR2 YFSETQ.

This sequence joins TRBV11-3 and TRBJ2-7, with 12 bases lining up with TRBD2. The length of the CDR3 is 13 residues. Germline V lookup: CDR1 SGHNT, CDR2 YENEEA. J lost 6 bases, V lost 5 bases, and 2 bases had no gene match. The CDR3 DNA reads as TGTGCCAGCAGCGAGGGACTAGCGGGCGAGCAGTACTTC. It is translated as CASSEGLAGEQYF.

The gene calls are TRBV9 and TRBJ2-1; no clear D gene. This CDR3 spans 14 amino acids. CDR1 is SGDLS and CDR2 is YYNGEE in the germline V gene. V lost 3 bases and J lost 0, with 7 bases in between. DNA for the CDR3: TGTGCCAGCAGCGCCGAGCCCTCCTACAATGAGCAGTTCTTC. Protein sequence: CASSAEPSYNEQFF.

The chain uses TRBV11-2 and TRBJ2-7; 12 bases fit TRBD2. CDR1 SGHAT and CDR2 FQNNGV come from the germline V gene. V shed 5 bases and J 6 bases; nucleotides not matched to a gene: 8. This CDR3 spans 15 amino acids. The CDR3 nucleotides read TGTGCCAGCAGCCAACAGACTAGCGGGGGATTCGAGCAGTACTTC. Residues: CASSQQTSGGFEQYF.

This clone occurred a few times. The rearrangement links TRBV11-2 to TRBJ1-1; D not certain. CDR1 and CDR2 from the germline V gene are SGHAT and FQNNGV. There are 14 residues in the CDR3. The V end lost 1 base, the J end lost 1 base, and 7 bases lay between the germline ends. The CDR3 region is CASSLGYRNTEAFF. The CDR3 DNA reads as TGTGCCAGCAGCTTAGGGTACAGGAACACTGAAGCTTTCTTT.

This rearrangement joins TRBV15 to TRBJ1-5; 7 nucleotides align to TRBD1. Germline V lookup: CDR1 LNHNV, CDR2 YYDKDF (reference sequence). CDR3 length: 16 amino acids. J lost 6 bases, V lost 1 base, and 9 bases had no gene match. In nucleotides, the CDR3 is TGTGCCACCAGCAGAGGGGCAGGGGGTTCCGCTCAGCCCCAGCATTTT. Its protein product is CATSRGAGGSAQPQHF.

In this sample, this clone turned up once. The V and J genes are TRBV27 and TRBJ1-2, with 7 bases matching TRBD1. Per germline, CDR1 MNHEY and CDR2 SMNVEV (reference sequence). Trimming cost V 4 bases and J 4 bases; bases outside gene matches: 12. The CDR3 covers 16 residues. Here the CDR3 reads CASSSGGQKRGYGYTF. DNA for the CDR3: TGTGCCAGCAGTTCAGGGGGTCAAAAGAGAGGCTATGGCTACACCTTC.